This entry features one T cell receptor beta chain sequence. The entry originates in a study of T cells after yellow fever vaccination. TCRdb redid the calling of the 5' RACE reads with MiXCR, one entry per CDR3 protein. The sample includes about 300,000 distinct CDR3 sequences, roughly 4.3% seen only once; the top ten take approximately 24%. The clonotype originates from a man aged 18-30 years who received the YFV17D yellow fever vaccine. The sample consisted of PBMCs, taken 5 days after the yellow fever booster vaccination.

The CDR3 loop is CASSRTARDEAFF. As DNA, the CDR3 is TGTGCCAGCTCACGAACAGCCAGAGATGAAGCTTTCTTT. The chain recombines TRBV7-3 with TRBJ1-1; D is unclear. The V gene's germline CDR1 is SGHTA and CDR2 FQGTGA. The CDR3 contains 13 residues. V was shortened by 8 bases and J by 7 bases, with 17 bases between the two germline ends.